Presented here are 5 T cell receptor beta chains from one specimen sequenced in a study of OX40 agonist ivuxolimab in advanced cancers. The data were produced by immunoSEQ multiplex PCR, yet TCRdb's version contains in-frame clones alone and is incomplete. The sample lists 15,000 to 20,000 clones; approximately 73% were seen once. The source was CD4+ or CD8+ T cells sorted from blood, collected in a trial of the OX40 agonist ivuxolimab. These TCRs come from an adult with an advanced solid tumor such as melanoma, head and neck, liver or kidney cancer.

The count of this clone is one. The V gene is TRBV6-6, the J gene TRBJ1-2, with TRBD1 as a possible D gene (5 bases). V was cut by 0 bases and J by 6 bases, with 11 bases left in between. The CDR3 totals 14 residues. Germline V gene data show CDR1 as MNHNY and CDR2 as SVGAGI (reference sequence). The CDR3 coding sequence is TGTGCCAGCAGTTACTCCCCCAGGGAGGATGGCTACACCTTC. This codes for CASSYSPREDGYTF.

This sequence joins TRBV28 and TRBJ2-5; D possibly corresponds to TRBD2 (6 bases). The CDR3 is made up of 15 amino acids. V was pared by 3 bases and J by 2 bases, with 13 bases between. CDR1 is MDHEN and CDR2 is SYDVKM in the germline V gene. CDR3 coding DNA: TGTGCCAGCAGTTTCGGGGGAGCTGAACAAGAGACCCAGTACTTC. Its translation is CASSFGGAEQETQYF.

This rearrangement joins TRBV19 to TRBJ1-1; 7 nucleotides align to TRBD1. V lost 5 bases, J lost 4 bases, and 4 bases stayed unmatched. Germline CDR1 is LNHDA and CDR2 is SQIVND (reference sequence). There are 13 residues in the CDR3. As DNA, the CDR3 is TGTGCCAGTAGTCTGAACAGGGGCACTGAAGCTTTCTTT. Protein product: CASSLNRGTEAFF.

The gene calls are TRBV11-2 and TRBJ2-7; 12 bases align to TRBD2. Germline CDR1 reads SGHAT; CDR2 reads FQNNGV. CDR3 size: 12 residues. V was pared by 6 bases and J by 12 bases, with 6 bases of the junction left unmatched. CDR3 bases: TGTGCCAGCAGTCTCCAGGGACTAGCGGGGTACTTC. Translation: CASSLQGLAGYF.

The chain recombines TRBV7-9 with TRBJ2-7; maybe TRBD2 (5 bases). CDR3 length equals 15 residues. V dropped 10 bases and J dropped 5 bases, with 24 bases sitting between them. Germline assignment: CDR1 SEHNR and CDR2 FQNEAQ (reference sequence). CDR3 nucleotides: TGTGCCACCAATGCCCTGGGTCGGGATAGTGACGAGCAGTACTTC. It encodes CATNALGRDSDEQYF.